This is a list of T cell receptor beta chains from one sample in a study of beta chain features in type 1 diabetes. Sequenced by immunoSEQ multiplex PCR; TCRdb stores in-frame clones only, minus some. There are roughly 230,000 clones in the sample; over 8.5% occur only once, and under 0.035% lies in the top ten. Sequenced input: naive CD4+ T cells from blood. The receptors derive from a woman aged 18-35 years in good health. The CDR3 runs from the conserved cysteine through the conserved F or W. A D gene is named only where the DNA matches it firmly. The size of a clone is reported for some rows only, either as once, few or many, or as a class for expanded clones.

>.|TRBV29-1|TRBD2|TRBJ2-1
CSVSTSGSSYNEQFF
TGCAGCGTTTCCACAAGCGGGAGCTCCTACAATGAGCAGTTCTTC
>few|TRBV5-1|TRBD1|TRBJ2-7
CASSLRTGGTYEQYF
TGCGCCAGCAGCCTGCGGACAGGGGGGACCTACGAGCAGTACTTC
>.|TRBV6-1|TRBD1|TRBJ2-3
CASSGYRGRGGTDTQYF
TGTGCCAGCAGTGGGTACAGGGGGCGCGGGGGCACAGATACGCAGTATTTT
>.|TRBV6-1|TRBD2|TRBJ2-7
CASFPASGAYEQYF
TGTGCCAGCTTCCCCGCTAGCGGAGCCTACGAGCAGTACTTC
>.|TRBV18|.|TRBJ2-7
CASSPRGEAYEQYF
TGTGCCAGCTCACCAAGAGGGGAGGCCTACGAGCAGTACTTC
>few|TRBV5-4|TRBD2|TRBJ2-3
CASSLVGGRTDTQYF
TGTGCCAGCAGCTTGGTAGGCGGGAGGACAGATACGCAGTATTTT
>.|TRBV6-1|TRBD1|TRBJ2-7
CASPTGADEQYF
TGTGCCAGCCCGACAGGGGCCGACGAGCAGTACTTC
>few|TRBV5-1|TRBD1|TRBJ2-3
CASSWSQGQGATDTQYF
TGCGCCAGCAGCTGGAGCCAGGGACAGGGGGCAACGGATACGCAGTATTTT
>few|TRBV2|TRBD1|TRBJ1-1
CASRSGQANTEAFF
TGTGCCAGCAGGTCTGGACAGGCGAACACTGAAGCTTTCTTT
>.|TRBV6-5|TRBD2|TRBJ2-7
CASRLLAGTYEQYF
TGTGCCAGCAGGCTACTAGCGGGGACCTACGAGCAGTACTTC
>few|TRBV6-5|.|TRBJ1-2
CASRTGNYGYTF
TGTGCCAGCAGGACGGGGAACTATGGCTACACCTTC
>.|TRBV5-1|TRBD1|TRBJ1-2
CASRPGTGGVYGYTF
TGCGCCAGCAGACCCGGGACAGGGGGCGTCTATGGCTACACCTTC